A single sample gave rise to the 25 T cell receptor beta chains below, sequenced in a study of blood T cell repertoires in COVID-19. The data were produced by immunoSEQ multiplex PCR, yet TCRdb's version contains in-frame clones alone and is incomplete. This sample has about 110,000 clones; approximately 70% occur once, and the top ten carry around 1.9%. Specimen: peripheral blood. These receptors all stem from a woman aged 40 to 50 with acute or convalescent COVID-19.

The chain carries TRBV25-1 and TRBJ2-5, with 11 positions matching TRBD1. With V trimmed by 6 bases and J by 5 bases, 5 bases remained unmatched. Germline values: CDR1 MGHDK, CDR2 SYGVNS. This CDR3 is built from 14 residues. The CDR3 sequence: CASSGQGAGETQYF. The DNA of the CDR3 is TGTGCCAGCAGCGGACAGGGGGCGGGGGAGACCCAGTACTTC.

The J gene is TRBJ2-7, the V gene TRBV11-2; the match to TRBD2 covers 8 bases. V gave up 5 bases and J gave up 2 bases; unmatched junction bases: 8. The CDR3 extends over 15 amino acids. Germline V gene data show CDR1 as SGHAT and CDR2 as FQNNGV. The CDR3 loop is CASSGGGGSAYEQYF. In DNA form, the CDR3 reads TGTGCCAGCAGCGGGGGCGGGGGGTCCGCCTACGAGCAGTACTTC.

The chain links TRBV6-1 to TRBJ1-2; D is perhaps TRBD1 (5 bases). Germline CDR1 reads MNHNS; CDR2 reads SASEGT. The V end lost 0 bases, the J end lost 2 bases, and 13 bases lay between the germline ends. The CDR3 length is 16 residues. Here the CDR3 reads CASSEASGLGNYGYTF. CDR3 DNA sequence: TGTGCCAGCAGTGAAGCTTCGGGACTCGGGAACTATGGCTACACCTTC.

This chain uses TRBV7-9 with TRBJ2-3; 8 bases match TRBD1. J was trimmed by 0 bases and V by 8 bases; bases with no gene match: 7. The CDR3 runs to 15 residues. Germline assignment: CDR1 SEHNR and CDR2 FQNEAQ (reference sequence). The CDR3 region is CASLGQGTSTDTQYF. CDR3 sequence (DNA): TGTGCCAGCCTCGGACAGGGCACTAGCACAGATACGCAGTATTTT.

CDR3 in amino acids: CASSLTGGAEAEAFF. CDR3 DNA sequence: TGTGCCAGCAGCTTGACAGGGGGCGCGGAGGCTGAAGCTTTCTTT. The V gene is TRBV27, the J gene TRBJ1-1, with 10 bases matching TRBD1. The CDR3 has 15 amino acids. The germline V gene encodes CDR1 MNHEY and CDR2 SMNVEV (reference sequence). The V segment lost 6 bases and the J segment 6 bases; nucleotides outside the gene matches: 10.

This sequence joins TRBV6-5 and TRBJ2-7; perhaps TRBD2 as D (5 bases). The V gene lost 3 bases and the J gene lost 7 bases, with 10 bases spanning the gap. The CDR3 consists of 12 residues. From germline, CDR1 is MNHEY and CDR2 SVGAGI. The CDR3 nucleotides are TGTGCCAGCAGTTATAATTCGGGAGAGCAGTACTTC. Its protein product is CASSYNSGEQYF.

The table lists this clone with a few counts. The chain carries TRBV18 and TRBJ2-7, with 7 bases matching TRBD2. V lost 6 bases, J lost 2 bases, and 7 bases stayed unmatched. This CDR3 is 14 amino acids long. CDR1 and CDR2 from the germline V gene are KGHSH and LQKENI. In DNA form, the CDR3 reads TGTGCCAGCTCGCTAGCCAGCGGGACCTACGAGCAGTACTTC. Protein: CASSLASGTYEQYF.

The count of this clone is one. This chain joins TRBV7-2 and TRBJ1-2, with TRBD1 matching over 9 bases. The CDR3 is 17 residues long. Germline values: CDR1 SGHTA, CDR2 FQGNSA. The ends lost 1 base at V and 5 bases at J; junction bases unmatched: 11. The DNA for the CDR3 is TGTGCCAGCAGCTTAGTGGGGTCGAGGACAGGGGATTATGGCTACACCTTC. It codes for CASSLVGSRTGDYGYTF.

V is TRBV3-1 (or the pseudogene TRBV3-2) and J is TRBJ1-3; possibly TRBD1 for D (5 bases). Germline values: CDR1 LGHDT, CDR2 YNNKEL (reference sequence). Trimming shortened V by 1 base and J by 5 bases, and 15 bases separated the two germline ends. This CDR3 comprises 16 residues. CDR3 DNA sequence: TGTGCCAGCAGCCAAGTCGTTCTACAGGCTCGAAACACCATATATTTT. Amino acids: CASSQVVLQARNTIYF.

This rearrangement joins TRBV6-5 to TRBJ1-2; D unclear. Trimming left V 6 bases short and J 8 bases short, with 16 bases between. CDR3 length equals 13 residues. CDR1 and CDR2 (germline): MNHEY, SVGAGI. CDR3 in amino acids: CASSRTLWGGYTF. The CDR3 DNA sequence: TGTGCCAGCAGCCGGACTCTCTGGGGAGGCTACACCTTC.

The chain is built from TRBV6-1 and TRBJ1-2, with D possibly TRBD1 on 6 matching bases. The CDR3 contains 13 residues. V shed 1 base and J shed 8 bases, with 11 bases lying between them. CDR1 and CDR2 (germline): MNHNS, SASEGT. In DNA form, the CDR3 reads TGTGCCAGCAGTGAAGAGGGGGTTGGCGGCTACACCTTC. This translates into CASSEEGVGGYTF.

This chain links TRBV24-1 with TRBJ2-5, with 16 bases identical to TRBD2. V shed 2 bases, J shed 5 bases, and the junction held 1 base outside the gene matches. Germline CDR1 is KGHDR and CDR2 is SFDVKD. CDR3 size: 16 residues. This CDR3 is CATSDSGLAGGETQYF. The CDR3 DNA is TGTGCCACCAGTGATTCGGGACTAGCGGGGGGGGAGACCCAGTACTTC.

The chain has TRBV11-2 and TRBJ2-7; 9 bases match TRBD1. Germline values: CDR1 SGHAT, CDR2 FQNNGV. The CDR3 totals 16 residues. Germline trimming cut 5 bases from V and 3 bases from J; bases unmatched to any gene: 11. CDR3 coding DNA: TGTGCCAGCAGCCATCCCGGGACAGGGACCGGCTACGAGCAGTACTTC. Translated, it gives CASSHPGTGTGYEQYF. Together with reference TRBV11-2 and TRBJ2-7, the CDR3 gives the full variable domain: EAGVAQSPRYKIIEKRQSVAFWCNPISGHATLYWYQQILGQGPKLLIQFQNNGVVDDSQLPKDRFSAERLKGVDSTLKIQPAKLEDSAVYLCASSHPGTGTGYEQYFGPGTRLTVT.

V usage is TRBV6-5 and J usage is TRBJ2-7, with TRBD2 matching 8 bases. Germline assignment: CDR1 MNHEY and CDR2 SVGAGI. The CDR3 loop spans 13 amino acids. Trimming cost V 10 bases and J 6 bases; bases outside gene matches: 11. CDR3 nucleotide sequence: TGTGCCACAATGCGGGGGGACGTACTCGAGCAGTACTTC. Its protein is CATMRGDVLEQYF.

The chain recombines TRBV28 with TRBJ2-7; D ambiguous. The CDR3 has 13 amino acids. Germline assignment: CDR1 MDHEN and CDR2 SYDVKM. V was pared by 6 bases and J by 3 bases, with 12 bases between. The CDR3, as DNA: TGTGCCAGCAGGGTTCTTGAGAGCTACGAGCAGTACTTC. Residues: CASRVLESYEQYF.

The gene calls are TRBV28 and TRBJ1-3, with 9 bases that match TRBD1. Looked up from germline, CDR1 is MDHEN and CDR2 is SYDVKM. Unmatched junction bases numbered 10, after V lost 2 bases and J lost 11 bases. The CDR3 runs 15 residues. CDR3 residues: CASSLGGQGPKAIYF. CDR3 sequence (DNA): TGTGCCAGCAGTTTAGGGGGACAGGGCCCCAAGGCCATATATTTT.

The CDR3 loop is CASSLALTGAQSEQYF. CDR3 coding DNA: TGCGCCAGCAGCTTGGCTCTAACAGGGGCCCAGTCCGAGCAGTACTTC. This sequence joins TRBV5-1 and TRBJ2-7, with 7 bases identical to TRBD1. V shed 0 bases, J shed 6 bases, and the junction held 12 bases outside the gene matches. The germline V gene encodes CDR1 SGHRS and CDR2 YFSETQ. This CDR3 has 16 amino acids.

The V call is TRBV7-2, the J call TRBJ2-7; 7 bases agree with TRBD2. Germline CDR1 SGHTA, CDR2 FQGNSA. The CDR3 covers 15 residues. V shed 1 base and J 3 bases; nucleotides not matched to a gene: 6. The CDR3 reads CASSLDVSGVYEQYF. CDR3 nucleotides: TGTGCCAGCAGCTTAGATGTAAGCGGGGTCTACGAGCAGTACTTC.

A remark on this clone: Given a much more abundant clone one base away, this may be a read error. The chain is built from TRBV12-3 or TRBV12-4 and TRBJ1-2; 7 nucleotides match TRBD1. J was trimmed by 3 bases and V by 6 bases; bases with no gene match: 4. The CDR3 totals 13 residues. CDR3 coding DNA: TGTGCCAGCAGCCCTGACAGGGACTATGGCTACACCTTC. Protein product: CASSPDRDYGYTF.

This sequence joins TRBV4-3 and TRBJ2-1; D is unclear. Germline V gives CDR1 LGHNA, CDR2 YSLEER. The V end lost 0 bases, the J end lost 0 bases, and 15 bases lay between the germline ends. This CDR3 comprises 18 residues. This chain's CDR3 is CASSQDIPVSSSYNEQFF. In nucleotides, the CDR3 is TGCGCCAGCAGCCAAGATATTCCGGTCTCGAGCTCCTACAATGAGCAGTTCTTC.

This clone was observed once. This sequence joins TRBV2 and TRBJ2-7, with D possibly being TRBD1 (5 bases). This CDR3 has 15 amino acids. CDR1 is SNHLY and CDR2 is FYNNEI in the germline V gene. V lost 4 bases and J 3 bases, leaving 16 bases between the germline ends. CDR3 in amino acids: CASSVGGRENYEQYF. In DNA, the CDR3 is TGTGCCAGCAGTGTAGGCGGCAGGGAAAACTACGAGCAGTACTTC.

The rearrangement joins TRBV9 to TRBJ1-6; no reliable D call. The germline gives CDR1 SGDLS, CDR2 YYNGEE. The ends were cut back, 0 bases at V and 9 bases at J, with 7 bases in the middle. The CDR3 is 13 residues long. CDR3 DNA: TGTGCCAGCAGCGTAGAAGGAGGTTCACCCCTCCACTTT. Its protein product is CASSVEGGSPLHF.

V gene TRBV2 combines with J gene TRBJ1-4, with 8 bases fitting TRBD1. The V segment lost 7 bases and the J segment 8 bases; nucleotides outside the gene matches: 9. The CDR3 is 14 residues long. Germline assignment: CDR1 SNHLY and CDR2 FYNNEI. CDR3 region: CASTRQGTGEKLFF. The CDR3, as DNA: TGTGCCAGCACCAGACAGGGGACCGGGGAAAAACTGTTTTTT.

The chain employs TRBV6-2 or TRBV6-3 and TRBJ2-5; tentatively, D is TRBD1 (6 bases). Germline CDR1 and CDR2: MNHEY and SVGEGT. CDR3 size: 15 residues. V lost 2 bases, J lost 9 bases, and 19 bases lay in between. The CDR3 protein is CASSYPARGQGAQYF. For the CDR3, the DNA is TGTGCCAGCAGTTACCCCGCCAGGGGCCAAGGGGCCCAGTACTTC.

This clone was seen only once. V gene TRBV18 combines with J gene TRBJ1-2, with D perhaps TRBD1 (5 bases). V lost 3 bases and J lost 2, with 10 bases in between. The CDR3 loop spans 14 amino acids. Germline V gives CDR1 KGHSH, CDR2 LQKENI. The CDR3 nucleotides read TGTGCCAGCTCACCTGACAGTGGAAACTATGGCTACACCTTC. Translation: CASSPDSGNYGYTF.